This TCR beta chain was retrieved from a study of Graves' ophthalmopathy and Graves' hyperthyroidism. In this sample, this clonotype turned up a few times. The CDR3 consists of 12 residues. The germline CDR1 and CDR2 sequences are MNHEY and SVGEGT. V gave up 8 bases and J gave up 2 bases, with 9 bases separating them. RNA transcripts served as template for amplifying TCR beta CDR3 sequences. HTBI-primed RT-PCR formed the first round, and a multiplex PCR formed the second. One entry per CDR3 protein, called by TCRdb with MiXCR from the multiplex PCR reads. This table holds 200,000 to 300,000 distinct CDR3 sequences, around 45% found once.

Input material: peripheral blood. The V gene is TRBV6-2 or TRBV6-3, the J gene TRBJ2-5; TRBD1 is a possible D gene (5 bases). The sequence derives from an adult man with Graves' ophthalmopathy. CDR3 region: CASVDTQETQYF. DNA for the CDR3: TGTGCCAGCGTGGACACACAAGAGACCCAGTACTTC.